The present T cell receptor (beta chain) was sequenced within a study of spatial heterogeneity in lung cancer. Study overall: Those follow-up PBMC samples that were available underwent sequencing, at a median interval of around 23 months following resection.

Concerning this clonotype: Its antigen is undetermined.

Broader study findings: Ubiquitous expanded tumor TCRs appeared in blood more at resection than follow-up.

TCRdb analysed the 5' RACE reads with MiXCR anew, one entry per CDR3 protein. Counted here are about 15,000 distinct CDR3 sequences, about 6% occurring once; the ten biggest clones make up 25%. This CDR3 is built from 12 residues. The V gene lost 2 bases and the J gene lost 8 bases, with 9 bases spanning the gap. The time point was: blood at routine non-recurrence follow-up after resection. The gene calls are TRBV23-1 and TRBJ2-5, with D unclear. TRBV23-1 is recorded as an ORF, its role being uncertain. The clonotype originates from a male donor with early-stage non-small cell lung cancer. The sequences come from PBMCs, collected at follow-up. In nucleotides, the CDR3 is TGCGCCAGCAGTCAACCTTTAAGTACCCAGTACTTC. Translating gives CASSQPLSTQYF.